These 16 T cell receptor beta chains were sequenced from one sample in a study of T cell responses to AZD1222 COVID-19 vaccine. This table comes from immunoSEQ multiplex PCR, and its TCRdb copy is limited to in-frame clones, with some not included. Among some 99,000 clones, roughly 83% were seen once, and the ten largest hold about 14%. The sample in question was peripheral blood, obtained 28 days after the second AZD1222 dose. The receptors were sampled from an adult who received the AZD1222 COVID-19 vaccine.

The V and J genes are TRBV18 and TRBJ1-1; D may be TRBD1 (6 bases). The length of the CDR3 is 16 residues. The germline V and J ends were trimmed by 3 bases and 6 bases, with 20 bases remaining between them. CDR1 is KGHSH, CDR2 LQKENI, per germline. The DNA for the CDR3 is TGTGCCAGCTCACCCGGTGTTCGAGGGGGGGCGGCTGAAGCTTTCTTT. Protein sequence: CASSPGVRGGAAEAFF.

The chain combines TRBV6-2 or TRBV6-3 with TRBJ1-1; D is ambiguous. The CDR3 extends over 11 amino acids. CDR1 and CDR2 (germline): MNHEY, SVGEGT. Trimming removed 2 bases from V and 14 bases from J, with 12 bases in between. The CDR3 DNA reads TGTGCCAGCAGTTACGGGTCAATAGGCTTCTTT. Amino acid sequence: CASSYGSIGFF.

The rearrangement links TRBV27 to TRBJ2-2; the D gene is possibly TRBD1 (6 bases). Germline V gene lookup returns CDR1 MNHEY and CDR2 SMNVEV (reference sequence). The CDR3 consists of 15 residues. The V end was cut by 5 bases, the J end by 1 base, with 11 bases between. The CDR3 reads CASSIDRRNTGELFF. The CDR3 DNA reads TGTGCCAGCAGTATAGACAGGAGGAACACCGGGGAGCTGTTTTTT.

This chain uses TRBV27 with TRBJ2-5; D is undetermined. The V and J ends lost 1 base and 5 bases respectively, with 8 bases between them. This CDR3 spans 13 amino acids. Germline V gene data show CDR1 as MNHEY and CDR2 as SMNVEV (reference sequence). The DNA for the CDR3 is TGTGCCAGCAGTTTATGGGAAGGGGAGACCCAGTACTTC. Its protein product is CASSLWEGETQYF.

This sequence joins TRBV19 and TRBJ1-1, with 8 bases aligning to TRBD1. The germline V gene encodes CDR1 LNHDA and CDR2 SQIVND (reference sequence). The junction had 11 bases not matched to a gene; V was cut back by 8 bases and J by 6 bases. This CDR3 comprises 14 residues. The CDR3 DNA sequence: TGTGCCAGTCGCCCCGGGACAGGTGCATCTGAAGCTTTCTTT. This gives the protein CASRPGTGASEAFF.

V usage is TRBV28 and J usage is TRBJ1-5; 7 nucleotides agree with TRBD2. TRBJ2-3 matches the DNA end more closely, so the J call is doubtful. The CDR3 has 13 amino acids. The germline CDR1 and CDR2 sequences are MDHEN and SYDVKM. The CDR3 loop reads CASRLFGGGGQYF. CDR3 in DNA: TGTGCCAGCAGACTTTTTGGGGGGGGAGGTCAGTATTTT.

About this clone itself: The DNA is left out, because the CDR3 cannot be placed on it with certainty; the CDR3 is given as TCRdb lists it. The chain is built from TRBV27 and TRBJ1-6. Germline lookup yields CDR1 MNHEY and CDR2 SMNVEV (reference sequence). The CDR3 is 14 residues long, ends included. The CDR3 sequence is CASSFGNGNSPLHF.

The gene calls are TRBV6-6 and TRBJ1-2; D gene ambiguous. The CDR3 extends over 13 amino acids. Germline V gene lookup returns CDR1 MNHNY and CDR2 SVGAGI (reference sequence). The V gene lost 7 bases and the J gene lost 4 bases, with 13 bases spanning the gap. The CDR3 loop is CASTRSVSYGYTF. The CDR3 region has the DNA TGTGCCAGCACCCGAAGCGTATCCTATGGCTACACCTTC.

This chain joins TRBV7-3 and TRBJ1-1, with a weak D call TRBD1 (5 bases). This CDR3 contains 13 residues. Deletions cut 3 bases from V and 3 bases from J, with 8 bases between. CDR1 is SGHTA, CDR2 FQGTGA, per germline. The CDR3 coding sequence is TGTGCCAGCAGCTTGCAGGGAGACACTGAAGCTTTCTTT. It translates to CASSLQGDTEAFF.

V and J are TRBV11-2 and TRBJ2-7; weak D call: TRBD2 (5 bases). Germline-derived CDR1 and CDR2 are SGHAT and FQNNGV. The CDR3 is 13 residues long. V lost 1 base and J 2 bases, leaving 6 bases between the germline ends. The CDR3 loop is CASSLGETYEQYF. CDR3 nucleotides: TGTGCCAGCAGCTTAGGGGAGACCTACGAGCAGTACTTC.

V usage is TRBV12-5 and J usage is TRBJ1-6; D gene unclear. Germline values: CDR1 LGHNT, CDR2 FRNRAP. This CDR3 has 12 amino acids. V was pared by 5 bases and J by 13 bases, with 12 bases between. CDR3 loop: CASGTESSPLHF. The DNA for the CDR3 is TGTGCTAGTGGTACGGAGTCCTCCCCCCTCCACTTT.

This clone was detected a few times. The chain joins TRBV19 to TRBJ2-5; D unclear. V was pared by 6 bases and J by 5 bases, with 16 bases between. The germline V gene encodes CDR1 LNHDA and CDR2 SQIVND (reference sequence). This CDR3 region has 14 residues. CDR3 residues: CASSPRGQYETQYF. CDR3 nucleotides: TGTGCCAGTAGCCCCCGCGGTCAGTACGAGACCCAGTACTTC.

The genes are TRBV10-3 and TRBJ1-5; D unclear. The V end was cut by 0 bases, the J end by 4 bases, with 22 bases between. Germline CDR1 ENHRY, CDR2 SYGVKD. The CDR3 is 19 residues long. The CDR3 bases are TGTGCCATCAGTGAGTCGACTCACAAGAAGATCGGTGAGAATCAGCCCCAGCATTTT. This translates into CAISESTHKKIGENQPQHF.

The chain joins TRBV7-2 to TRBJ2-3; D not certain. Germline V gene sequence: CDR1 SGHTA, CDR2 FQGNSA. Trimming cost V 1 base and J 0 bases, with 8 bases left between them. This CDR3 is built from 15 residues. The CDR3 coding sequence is TGTGCCAGCAGCTTAGACTTTGGGAGCACAGATACGCAGTATTTT. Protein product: CASSLDFGSTDTQYF.

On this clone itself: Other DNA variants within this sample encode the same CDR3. The CDR3 coding sequence is TGTGCCAGCTCACCCACTGCAGGGTCCACTGAAGCTTTCTTT. Translation gives CASSPTAGSTEAFF. The chain combines TRBV18 with TRBJ1-1, with TRBD1 as a possible D gene (5 bases). V lost 3 bases and J lost 4, with 12 bases in between. The CDR3 has 14 residues. Germline CDR1 and CDR2: KGHSH and LQKENI.

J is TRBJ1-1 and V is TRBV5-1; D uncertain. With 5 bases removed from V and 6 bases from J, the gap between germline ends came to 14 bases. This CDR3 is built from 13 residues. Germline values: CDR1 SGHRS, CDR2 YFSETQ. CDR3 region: CASRKARDAEAFF. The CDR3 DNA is TGCGCCAGCAGAAAGGCACGAGACGCTGAAGCTTTCTTT.